The 12 T cell receptor beta chains in this list originate from one sample, sequenced in a study of T-cell memory formation after mild COVID-19. TCRdb itself ran the 5' RACE reads through MiXCR, one entry per CDR3 protein. The data hold 500,000 to 650,000 distinct CDR3 sequences, with less than 25% observed a single time. The sequenced material came from PBMCs or a T cell subset sorted from them (not recorded which). The receptor set was obtained from an adult woman who had mild COVID-19 (a few samples of this study predate the infection). Cell type and time point are not known.

The V and J genes are TRBV20-1 and TRBJ2-3; 12 bases line up with TRBD2. The junction had 7 bases not matched to a gene; V was cut back by 5 bases and J by 4 bases. The CDR3 consists of 15 residues. Germline loops: CDR1 DFQATT, CDR2 SNEGSKA (reference sequence). As DNA, the CDR3 is TGCAGTGCTGCCAAGACTAGCGGGGGTTCAGATACGCAGTATTTT. Translation gives CSAAKTSGGSDTQYF.

This clonotype turned up a few times. The CDR3 DNA sequence: TGTGCCAGCAGCCCCCGGGGAAACATTCAGTACTTC. Its protein is CASSPRGNIQYF. The chain links TRBV2 to TRBJ2-4, with D possibly matching TRBD2 (5 bases). The CDR3 has 12 amino acids. The ends were cut back, 6 bases at V and 6 bases at J, with 9 bases in the middle. Germline CDR1 and CDR2: SNHLY and FYNNEI.

The CDR3 loop reads CASSQEGSVPGTEAFF. The CDR3 bases are TGTGCCAGCAGCCAAGAAGGTTCGGTCCCCGGGACTGAAGCTTTCTTT. This sequence joins TRBV4-2 and TRBJ1-1; D is uncertain. V lost 0 bases to trimming and J lost 5 bases, with 16 bases between them. This CDR3 is 16 amino acids long. Germline V gene lookup returns CDR1 LGHNA and CDR2 YNFKEQ.

This clonotype appeared a few times. The rearrangement uses TRBV14 and TRBJ2-7; tentatively, D is TRBD2 (6 bases). This CDR3 spans 14 amino acids. The germline V gene has CDR1 SGHDN and CDR2 FVKESK. Trimming took off 1 base at V and 2 bases at J, with 9 bases between the two ends. CDR3 sequence reads: CASSQAGTPYEQYF. The CDR3 nucleotides are TGTGCCAGCAGCCAAGCGGGGACTCCCTACGAGCAGTACTTC.

The chain combines TRBV7-9 with TRBJ1-2, with D unclear. The CDR3 runs 14 residues. Trimming cost V 2 bases and J 2 bases, with 9 bases left between them. Germline V gene sequence: CDR1 SEHNR, CDR2 FQNEAQ (reference sequence). CDR3 protein: CASSLPQANYGYTF. The CDR3 nucleotides are TGTGCCAGCAGCTTACCGCAGGCCAACTATGGCTACACCTTC.

The chain has TRBV5-1 and TRBJ2-2, with 11 bases identical to TRBD1. Looked up from germline, CDR1 is SGHRS and CDR2 is YFSETQ. V trimming: 4 bases; J trimming: 4 bases; junction bases outside the gene matches: 6. This CDR3 comprises 16 residues. The DNA for the CDR3 is TGCGCCAGCAGCCCTATTGGGACAGGGGGCACCGGGGAGCTGTTTTTT. Translated, it gives CASSPIGTGGTGELFF.

This clonotype was found a few times. The chain uses TRBV6-2 or TRBV6-3 and TRBJ1-1, with D possibly being TRBD1 (6 bases). The ends were cut back, 6 bases at V and 4 bases at J, with 12 bases in the middle. The CDR3 runs to 13 residues. Germline CDR1 MNHEY, CDR2 SVGEGT. CDR3 sequence (DNA): TGTGCCAGCAGCGGACAGCGATTCACTGAAGCTTTCTTT. Its translation is CASSGQRFTEAFF.

The chain couples TRBV7-9 to TRBJ2-3; the D gene could be TRBD1 or TRBD2 (5 bases each). Deletions cut 5 bases from V and 2 bases from J, with 8 bases between. The CDR3 consists of 13 residues. Germline V gene data show CDR1 as SEHNR and CDR2 as FQNEAQ (reference sequence). This CDR3 reads CASSTGATDTQYF. The DNA for the CDR3 is TGTGCCAGCAGCACCGGGGCCACAGATACGCAGTATTTT.

The chain employs TRBV12-3 or TRBV12-4 and TRBJ1-4; the D gene is possibly TRBD1 (6 bases). Deletions cut 3 bases from V and 6 bases from J, with 14 bases between. There are 15 residues in the CDR3. CDR3 DNA: TGTGCCAGCAGTTTGCCCGCGACAGGCTATGAAAAACTGTTTTTT. Amino acids: CASSLPATGYEKLFF.

The chain carries TRBV12-3 or TRBV12-4 and TRBJ1-1; 7 bases fit TRBD1. Trimming at V came to 3 bases and at J to 4 bases, leaving 5 bases not matched to a gene. The CDR3 is made up of 14 amino acids. The CDR3 DNA reads as TGTGCCAGCAGTTTTAGGAGGGACAGCACTGAAGCTTTCTTT. Translating it yields CASSFRRDSTEAFF.

This chain links TRBV11-2 with TRBJ2-4; D not certain. Trimming took 4 bases from V and 0 from J, leaving 10 bases between them. The germline V gene encodes CDR1 SGHAT and CDR2 FQNNGV. This CDR3 is built from 15 residues. As DNA, the CDR3 is TGTGCCAGCAGCTCCGCACGGTTAGCCAAAAACATTCAGTACTTC. Residues: CASSSARLAKNIQYF.

The gene calls are TRBV29-1 and TRBJ2-3; TRBD2 aligns across 9 bases. With V trimmed by 3 bases and J by 3 bases, 7 bases remained unmatched. The CDR3 runs 15 residues. Germline values: CDR1 SQVTM, CDR2 ANQGSEA. CDR3 amino acids: CSVERLAVRTDTQYF. The CDR3 region has the DNA TGCAGCGTTGAGAGACTAGCGGTAAGGACAGATACGCAGTATTTT.